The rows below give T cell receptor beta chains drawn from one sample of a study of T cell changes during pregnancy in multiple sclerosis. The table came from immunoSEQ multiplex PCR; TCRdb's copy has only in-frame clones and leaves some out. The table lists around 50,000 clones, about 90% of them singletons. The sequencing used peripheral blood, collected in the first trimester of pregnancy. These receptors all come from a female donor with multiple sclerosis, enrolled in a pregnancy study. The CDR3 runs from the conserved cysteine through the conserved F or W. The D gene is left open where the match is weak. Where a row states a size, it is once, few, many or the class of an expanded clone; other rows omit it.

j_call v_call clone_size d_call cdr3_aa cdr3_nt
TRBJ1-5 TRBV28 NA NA CAGTEGRDSNQPQHF TGTGCCGGCACGGAGGGCCGGGATAGCAATCAGCCCCAGCATTTT
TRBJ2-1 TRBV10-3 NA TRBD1 CAISEFRDRGDTNNEQFF TGTGCCATCAGTGAGTTCAGGGACAGGGGGGACACCAACAATGAGCAGTTCTTC
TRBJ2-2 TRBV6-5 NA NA CASSHGGLELFF TGTGCCAGCAGCCACGGAGGGCTGGAGCTGTTTTTT
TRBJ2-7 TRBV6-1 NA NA CASSEKGGLKRYEQYF TGTGCCAGCAGTGAAAAGGGAGGACTAAAGAGGTACGAGCAGTACTTC
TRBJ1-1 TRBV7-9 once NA CASSLAKGRDTEAFF TGTGCCAGCAGCTTAGCCAAGGGCAGGGACACTGAAGCTTTCTTT
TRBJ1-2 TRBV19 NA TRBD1 CASSIVRQGNYGYTF TGTGCCAGTAGTATAGTCCGACAGGGGAACTATGGCTACACCTTC
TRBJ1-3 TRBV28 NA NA CASSYATSSGNTIYF TGTGCCAGCAGTTATGCCACGAGCTCTGGAAACACCATATATTTT
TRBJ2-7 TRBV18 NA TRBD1 CASSPRTGSSYEQYF TGTGCCAGCTCACCCAGGACAGGGAGCTCCTACGAGCAGTACTTC
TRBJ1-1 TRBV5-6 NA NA CASSFGGINTEAFF TGTGCCAGCAGCTTCGGAGGGATAAACACTGAAGCTTTCTTT
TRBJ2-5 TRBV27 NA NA CASRGGLQETQYF TGTGCCAGCAGAGGGGGACTACAAGAGACCCAGTACTTC
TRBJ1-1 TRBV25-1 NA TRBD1 CASSDPGQGNTEAFF TGTGCCAGCAGTGATCCGGGACAGGGGAACACTGAAGCTTTCTTT
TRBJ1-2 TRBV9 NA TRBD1 CASSAKDRAGGYTF TGTGCCAGCAGCGCCAAAGACAGGGCTGGAGGCTACACCTTC
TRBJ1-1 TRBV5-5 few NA CASSLQANTEAFF TGTGCCAGCAGCTTACAGGCCAACACTGAAGCTTTCTTT